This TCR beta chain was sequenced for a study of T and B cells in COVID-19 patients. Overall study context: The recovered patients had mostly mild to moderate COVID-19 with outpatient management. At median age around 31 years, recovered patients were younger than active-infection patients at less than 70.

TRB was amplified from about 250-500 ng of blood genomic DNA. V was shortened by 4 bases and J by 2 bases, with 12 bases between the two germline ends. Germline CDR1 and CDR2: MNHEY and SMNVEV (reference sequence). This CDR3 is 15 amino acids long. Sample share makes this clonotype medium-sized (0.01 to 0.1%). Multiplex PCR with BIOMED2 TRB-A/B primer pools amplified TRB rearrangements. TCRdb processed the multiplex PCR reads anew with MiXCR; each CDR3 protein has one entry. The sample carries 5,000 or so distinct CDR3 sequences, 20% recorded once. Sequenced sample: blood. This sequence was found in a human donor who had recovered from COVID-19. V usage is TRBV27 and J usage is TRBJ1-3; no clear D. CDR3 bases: TGTGCCAGCAGTTCCACCTACACGGCTGGAAACACCATATATTTT. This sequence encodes CASSSTYTAGNTIYF.